The T cell receptor (beta chain) under discussion was sequenced for a study of control samples from healthy donors and cancer patients. Assay used: immunoSEQ multiplex PCR; TCRdb lists only in-frame clones, some missing. Here the sample spans around 94,000 clones, under 95% being singletons. Per the germline V gene, CDR1 is LNHDA and CDR2 is SQIVND (reference sequence). The CDR3 contains 13 residues. V lost 6 bases and J 2 bases, leaving 11 bases between the germline ends. This TCR came from a woman between 18 and 29 years old in good health. The sample comprised blood. This sequence joins TRBV19 and TRBJ2-7; D is perhaps TRBD1 or TRBD2 (5 bases each). CDR3 bases: TGTGCCAGTAGCGGGACCGTAGCCTACGAGCAGTACTTC. Translated, it gives CASSGTVAYEQYF.